Listed here are 17 T cell receptor beta chains from one sample, sequenced in a study of blood T cell repertoires in COVID-19. The assay was immunoSEQ multiplex PCR, and TCRdb's table has in-frame clones only and misses some. The repertoire includes fewer than 150,000 clones, around 87% of them detected once, and around 3.6% sits in the top ten. The sequenced material came from peripheral blood. The receptors come from a woman aged 55-70 years with acute or convalescent COVID-19.

The chain has TRBV25-1 and TRBJ2-2; D call uncertain. Trimming removed 3 bases at V and 6 bases at J, with 5 bases between. There are 12 residues in the CDR3. Germline V gene sequence: CDR1 MGHDK, CDR2 SYGVNS. DNA for the CDR3: TGTGCCAGCAGTGAGACACCCGGGGAGCTGTTTTTT. It is translated as CASSETPGELFF.

The chain combines TRBV29-1 with TRBJ2-5; D possibly corresponds to TRBD1 (5 bases). This CDR3 has 12 amino acids. Germline V gene sequence: CDR1 SQVTM, CDR2 ANQGSEA. The CDR3 DNA is TGCAGTGGAAAGGACAACCAAGAGACCCAGTACTTC. Translated, it gives CSGKDNQETQYF.

This clone was seen once. This chain connects TRBV19 to TRBJ2-7, with D possibly TRBD1 on 6 matching bases. Germline loops: CDR1 LNHDA, CDR2 SQIVND (reference sequence). Trimming stripped 9 bases from V and 0 bases from J, with 6 bases between. The CDR3 loop spans 11 amino acids. CDR3: CARDSSYEQYV. The DNA for the CDR3 is TGTGCCAGGGACAGCTCCTACGAGCAGTACGTC.

The chain combines TRBV18 with TRBJ1-4; possibly TRBD1 for D (5 bases). Germline CDR1 KGHSH, CDR2 LQKENI. V lost 2 bases and J 8 bases, leaving 12 bases between the germline ends. The length of the CDR3 is 14 residues. The CDR3 is CASSPNQGTEKLFF. Written as DNA, the CDR3 is TGTGCCAGCTCACCAAACCAGGGTACCGAAAAACTGTTTTTT.

The chain has TRBV28 and TRBJ1-5, with TRBD1 as a possible D gene (6 bases). The CDR3 is made up of 15 amino acids. Germline V gives CDR1 MDHEN, CDR2 SYDVKM. The V end lost 5 bases, the J end lost 2 bases, and 13 bases lay between the germline ends. The CDR3 is CASSPQTGRNQPQHF. The CDR3 DNA reads as TGTGCCAGCAGTCCCCAGACAGGTCGCAATCAGCCCCAGCATTTT.

The gene calls are TRBV19 and TRBJ2-1; 8 bases agree with TRBD2. The CDR3 has 17 amino acids. The junction had 21 bases not matched to a gene; V was cut back by 7 bases and J by 10 bases. Germline CDR1 and CDR2: LNHDA and SQIVND (reference sequence). CDR3 nucleotides: TGTGCCAGTACTTCCCTCGGGACTAGTACAGTATCAAACGAGCAGTTCTTC. Translation: CASTSLGTSTVSNEQFF. The entire variable domain, with the rest obtained from reference TRBV19 and TRBJ2-1, is as follows: DGGITQSPKYLFRKEGQNVTLSCEQNLNHDAMYWYRQDPGQGLRLIYYSQIVNDFQKGDIAEGYSVSREKKESFPLTVTSAQKNPTAFYLCASTSLGTSTVSNEQFFGPGTRLTVL.

The chain employs TRBV7-9 and TRBJ2-1, with 13 bases aligning to TRBD2. The CDR3 consists of 14 residues. Trimming removed 3 bases from V and 7 bases from J; junction bases left unmatched: 0. Germline V gene sequence: CDR1 SEHNR, CDR2 FQNEAQ (reference sequence). CDR3 sequence (DNA): TGTGCCAGCAGCTTGGGACTAGCGGGGAATGAGCAGTTCTTC. Its translation is CASSLGLAGNEQFF.

This rearrangement joins TRBV4-2 to TRBJ1-4; 9 nucleotides line up with TRBD1. V lost 4 bases to trimming and J lost 6 bases; unmatched junction nucleotides: 6. The CDR3 loop spans 15 amino acids. The germline V gene encodes CDR1 LGHNA and CDR2 YNFKEQ. CDR3 coding DNA: TGTGCCAGCAGCCTACGACAGGGGGGGGATGAAAAACTGTTTTTT. Amino acid sequence: CASSLRQGGDEKLFF.

This clone has more than one count but fewer than ten. CDR3 sequence reads: CASSSGGEQYF. The CDR3 bases are TGTGCCAGCAGCTCCGGTGGCGAGCAGTACTTC. The chain uses TRBV7-3 and TRBJ2-7, with D hard to call. Trimming removed 4 bases from V and 6 bases from J, with 7 bases in between. The germline V gene encodes CDR1 SGHTA and CDR2 FQGTGA. The CDR3 totals 11 residues.

The V call is TRBV7-9, the J call TRBJ2-7; 10 bases are a match to TRBD1. V trimming: 5 bases; J trimming: 3 bases; junction bases outside the gene matches: 16. The CDR3 has 18 amino acids. CDR1 and CDR2 from the germline V gene are SEHNR and FQNEAQ (reference sequence). In DNA, the CDR3 is TGTGCCAGCAGCCCAGCGAGCTGGGGTGGGGACAGGGGCTACGAGCAGTACGTC. Protein sequence: CASSPASWGGDRGYEQYV.

The chain joins TRBV19 to TRBJ1-2; 10 bases line up with TRBD1. V trimming: 4 bases; J trimming: 6 bases; junction bases outside the gene matches: 2. This CDR3 is built from 13 residues. CDR1 is LNHDA and CDR2 is SQIVND in the germline V gene (reference sequence). CDR3 DNA: TGTGCCAGTAGTACCGACAGGGGGCATGGCTACACCTTC. Amino acids: CASSTDRGHGYTF.

The count of this clone is one. The rearrangement joins TRBV6-1 to TRBJ2-1; 13 bases are a match to TRBD2. This CDR3 has 15 amino acids. After removal of 1 base from V and 6 bases from J, the junction contained 0 bases not matched to a gene. The germline gives CDR1 MNHNS, CDR2 SASEGT. Here the CDR3 reads CASSEGTSGSNEQFF. CDR3 bases: TGTGCCAGCAGTGAAGGGACTAGCGGGAGCAATGAGCAGTTCTTC.

The CDR3 reads CASSRTGNEQYF. Here the CDR3 DNA reads TGTGCCAGCTCTAGGACAGGGAACGAGCAGTACTTC. The chain carries TRBV18 and TRBJ2-7, with 8 nucleotides matching TRBD1. CDR1 is KGHSH and CDR2 is LQKENI in the germline V gene. Germline trimming cut 6 bases from V and 5 bases from J; bases unmatched to any gene: 3. CDR3 size: 12 residues.

In this sample, this clone turned up a few times. The chain uses TRBV19 and TRBJ1-5; D remains ambiguous. V lost 5 bases and J lost 0, with 8 bases in between. CDR1 is LNHDA, CDR2 SQIVND, per germline (reference sequence). This CDR3 is built from 14 residues. This chain's CDR3 is CASSEAYSNQPQHF. DNA for the CDR3: TGTGCCAGTAGTGAGGCTTATAGCAATCAGCCCCAGCATTTT. Variable domain in full (rest from reference TRBV19 and TRBJ1-5): DGGITQSPKYLFRKEGQNVTLSCEQNLNHDAMYWYRQDPGQGLRLIYYSQIVNDFQKGDIAEGYSVSREKKESFPLTVTSAQKNPTAFYLCASSEAYSNQPQHFGDGTRLSIL.

V gene TRBV10-2 combines with J gene TRBJ1-2, with 7 bases that match TRBD1. This CDR3 region has 15 residues. V shed 0 bases, J shed 4 bases, and the junction held 5 bases outside the gene matches. CDR1 and CDR2 from the germline V gene are WSHSY and SAAADI. CDR3 coding DNA: TGCGCCAGCAGTGAGTCGACAGGGCATACCTATGGCTACACCTTC. This codes for CASSESTGHTYGYTF.

The CDR3 DNA is TGTGCCAGCAAACGGGAACCCTATGGCTACACCTTC. The encoded protein is CASKREPYGYTF. The chain recombines TRBV6-5 with TRBJ1-2, with D hard to call. Trimming stripped 7 bases from V and 4 bases from J, with 10 bases between. The CDR3 spans 12 residues. The germline V gene encodes CDR1 MNHEY and CDR2 SVGAGI.

The chain is built from TRBV7-9 and TRBJ2-3; 16 nucleotides agree with TRBD2. The V and J ends lost 4 bases and 4 bases, in that order; junction bases with no gene match: 2. The germline V gene has CDR1 SEHNR and CDR2 FQNEAQ (reference sequence). The CDR3 is 16 amino acids. The CDR3 sequence is CASSSGLAGGADTQYF. The CDR3 nucleotides read TGTGCCAGCAGCTCGGGACTAGCGGGAGGGGCAGATACGCAGTATTTT.